The 26 T cell receptor beta chains given below trace back to one sample, sequenced in a study of blood T cell repertoires in COVID-19. The method was immunoSEQ multiplex PCR; TCRdb's version includes in-frame clones alone and lacks a portion of them. The sample has about 12,000 clones, approximately 80% seen once. The source material was peripheral blood. These receptors originate from an older woman with acute or convalescent COVID-19.

The rearrangement uses TRBV15 and TRBJ1-1; tentative D call: TRBD1 (6 bases). The CDR3 consists of 13 residues. V was pared by 8 bases and J by 6 bases, with 16 bases between. Looked up from germline, CDR1 is LNHNV and CDR2 is YYDKDF (reference sequence). CDR3 amino acids: CATAAVGAAEAFF. CDR3 in DNA: TGTGCCACCGCCGCGGTGGGGGCCGCTGAAGCTTTCTTT.

The chain links TRBV21-1 to TRBJ2-3; the listed D gene, TRBD1, was not tested against the DNA. TRBV21-1 is an annotated pseudogene. The CDR3 is 16 residues long. The CDR3 spells CASSKGWTGSTDTQYF. CDR3 sequence (DNA): TGTGCCAGCAGCAAAGGATGGACAGGGAGCACAGATACGCAGTATTTT.

J is TRBJ1-1 and V is TRBV5-4; 8 bases agree with TRBD1. Germline V gives CDR1 SGHNT, CDR2 YYREEE (reference sequence). The CDR3 is 15 amino acids. V gave up 2 bases and J gave up 0 bases; unmatched junction bases: 3. The CDR3 reads CASSFRDRLNTEAFF. CDR3 in DNA: TGTGCCAGCAGCTTCCGGGACAGGTTGAACACTGAAGCTTTCTTT. Filled out from reference TRBV5-4 and TRBJ1-1, the complete variable domain reads ETGVTQSPTHLIKTRGQQVTLRCSSQSGHNTVSWYQQALGQGPQFIFQYYREEENGRGNFPPRFSGLQFPNYSSELNVNALELDDSALYLCASSFRDRLNTEAFFGQGTRLTVV.

This clone was detected once. The chain is built from TRBV4-1 and TRBJ2-2, with 8 bases fitting TRBD1. The junction had 4 bases not matched to a gene; V was cut back by 4 bases and J by 6 bases. The CDR3 loop spans 14 amino acids. The germline CDR1 and CDR2 sequences are MGHRA and YSYEKL. CDR3 sequence reads: CASSPHRGAGELFF. CDR3 bases: TGCGCCAGCAGCCCCCACAGGGGGGCCGGGGAGCTGTTTTTT.

CDR3 sequence (DNA): TGTGCCAGCAGTTACTCGCGGGGTCTCTACGAGCAGTACTTC. Translated, it gives CASSYSRGLYEQYF. The chain combines TRBV6-5 with TRBJ2-7; D perhaps matches TRBD2 (6 bases). The CDR3 runs 14 residues. Trimming shortened V by 0 bases and J by 3 bases, and 9 bases separated the two germline ends. Germline-derived CDR1 and CDR2 are MNHEY and SVGAGI.

The chain is built from TRBV28 and TRBJ1-1, with D possibly TRBD1 on 6 matching bases. The CDR3 loop spans 17 amino acids. Germline V lookup: CDR1 MDHEN, CDR2 SYDVKM. V was clipped by 4 bases and J by 3 bases, with 21 bases between them. CDR3 protein: CASSSWGLLSLDTEAFF. The DNA for the CDR3 is TGTGCCAGCAGTTCATGGGGGCTCCTCTCTCTGGACACTGAAGCTTTCTTT.

The chain joins TRBV5-1 to TRBJ1-1, with D unresolved. Trimming left V 4 bases short and J 5 bases short, with 15 bases between. Germline assignment: CDR1 SGHRS and CDR2 YFSETQ. The CDR3 runs 14 residues. In nucleotides, the CDR3 is TGCGCCAGCAGCATAGGACGGAGGTGGACTGAAGCTTTCTTT. Translated, it gives CASSIGRRWTEAFF. Drawing the rest from reference TRBV5-1 and TRBJ1-1, the complete variable domain is KAGVTQTPRYLIKTRGQQVTLSCSPISGHRSVSWYQQTPGQGLQFLFEYFSETQRNKGNFPGRFSGRQFSNSRSEMNVSTLELGDSALYLCASSIGRRWTEAFFGQGTRLTVV.

V gene TRBV10-3 combines with J gene TRBJ2-3; 8 nucleotides align to TRBD2. Germline loops: CDR1 ENHRY, CDR2 SYGVKD. The CDR3 is 16 amino acids. The junction had 10 bases not matched to a gene; V was cut back by 6 bases and J by 2 bases. The CDR3 DNA follows: TGTGCCATCAGCGGTTTTGCGGGGGGATACACAGATACGCAGTATTTT. Protein sequence: CAISGFAGGYTDTQYF.

This chain links TRBV19 with TRBJ2-1; a weak D match, TRBD2 (6 bases). In germline, CDR1 is LNHDA, CDR2 SQIVND (reference sequence). The CDR3 extends over 19 amino acids. Trimming took 6 bases from V and 7 from J, leaving 31 bases between them. CDR3: CASSPKASDIRWELNEQFF. The CDR3 DNA sequence: TGTGCCAGTAGCCCCAAGGCTAGCGATATTCGGTGGGAGTTGAATGAGCAGTTCTTC.

In DNA form, the CDR3 reads TGTGCCAGCAGTGAAGCTTTCGGGCTAGCGGGGGGGCCACGGACCGACGAGCAGTACTTC. Translation: CASSEAFGLAGGPRTDEQYF. The V gene is TRBV2, the J gene TRBJ2-7; 12 bases are a match to TRBD2. The CDR3 loop spans 20 amino acids. J was trimmed by 5 bases and V by 0 bases; bases with no gene match: 17. In germline, CDR1 is SNHLY, CDR2 FYNNEI.

The chain has TRBV6-5 and TRBJ2-7; possibly TRBD2 for D (7 bases). CDR1 and CDR2 from the germline V gene are MNHEY and SVGAGI. Trimming shortened V by 9 bases and J by 6 bases, and 21 bases separated the two germline ends. This CDR3 has 14 amino acids. Here the CDR3 reads CASSRGAGPLEQYF. For the CDR3, the DNA is TGTGCCAGTTCCCGGGGGGCGGGACCCCTCGAGCAGTACTTC.

The rearrangement uses TRBV4-1 and TRBJ2-1; 14 nucleotides agree with TRBD2. Germline-derived CDR1 and CDR2 are MGHRA and YSYEKL. With V trimmed by 3 bases and J by 7 bases, 17 bases remained unmatched. The CDR3 covers 20 residues. CDR3 sequence: CASSHVRLAGGPAGWNEQFF. CDR3 DNA: TGCGCCAGCAGCCATGTACGACTAGCGGGGGGGCCTGCGGGATGGAATGAGCAGTTCTTC.

The chain links TRBV24-1 to TRBJ2-5; 7 nucleotides match TRBD1. CDR1 KGHDR and CDR2 SFDVKD come from the germline V gene. CDR3 length: 14 residues. J lost 4 bases, V lost 3 bases, and 4 bases had no gene match. DNA for the CDR3: TGTGCCACCAGTGATAGACAGGGCCGAGAGACCCAGTACTTC. Residues: CATSDRQGRETQYF.

J is TRBJ2-3 and V is TRBV20-1; D call uncertain. The CDR3 length is 12 residues. CDR1 and CDR2 (germline): DFQATT, SNEGSKA (reference sequence). Trimming cost V 3 bases and J 7 bases, with 11 bases left between them. The CDR3 spells CSASTTTNTQYF. The CDR3 region has the DNA TGCAGTGCTAGTACAACCACGAATACGCAGTATTTT.

Here the CDR3 reads CASSGRQGGRLNTEAFF. The CDR3 coding sequence is TGTGCCAGCAGTGGCCGACAGGGAGGCCGATTGAACACTGAAGCTTTCTTT. V and J are TRBV25-1 and TRBJ1-1; 7 bases agree with TRBD1. The length of the CDR3 is 17 residues. Germline V gives CDR1 MGHDK, CDR2 SYGVNS. Germline trimming cut 4 bases from V and 0 bases from J; bases unmatched to any gene: 11.

The rearrangement uses TRBV13 and TRBJ2-2; D not certain. Germline CDR1 reads PRHDT; CDR2 reads FYEKMQ (reference sequence). With 0 bases removed from V and 5 bases from J, the gap between germline ends came to 10 bases. This CDR3 spans 15 amino acids. The CDR3 loop is CASSLGPQTTGELFF. CDR3 in DNA: TGTGCCAGCAGCTTAGGTCCACAGACGACCGGGGAGCTGTTTTTT.

This clone was counted a few times. V gene TRBV18 combines with J gene TRBJ1-1; D possibly corresponds to TRBD1 (6 bases). Germline CDR1 KGHSH, CDR2 LQKENI. V was shortened by 3 bases and J by 8 bases, with 13 bases between the two germline ends. The CDR3 is 13 amino acids. For the CDR3, the DNA is TGTGCCAGCTCACCCCCGGGAGGGGGAGAAGCTTTCTTT. The encoded protein is CASSPPGGGEAFF.

This clone appeared a few times. This chain joins TRBV10-3 and TRBJ2-2, with 7 bases aligning to TRBD2. Looked up from germline, CDR1 is ENHRY and CDR2 is SYGVKD. V lost 8 bases and J lost 4; bases outside the gene matches: 7. This CDR3 region has 14 residues. CDR3 amino acids: CAIWSGAGTGELFF. The CDR3 bases are TGTGCCATCTGGAGCGGGGCGGGCACCGGGGAGCTGTTTTTT.

The rearrangement joins TRBV6-1 to TRBJ2-4, with 9 bases matching TRBD1. Germline-derived CDR1 and CDR2 are MNHNS and SASEGT. This CDR3 has 20 residues. V gave up 2 bases and J gave up 1 base; unmatched junction bases: 15. CDR3: CASSEWQLTGQGRAKNIQYF. The CDR3 nucleotides are TGTGCCAGCAGTGAATGGCAACTGACTGGACAGGGGAGGGCCAAAAACATTCAGTACTTC.

This clone was recorded only once. The chain combines TRBV28 with TRBJ2-5; D perhaps matches TRBD1 (5 bases). CDR3 length: 16 residues. Trimming took 5 bases from V and 2 from J, leaving 18 bases between them. Germline CDR1 and CDR2: MDHEN and SYDVKM. CDR3 in DNA: TGTGCCAGCAGTCATCGTCAGGGAAATGGGCAAGAGACCCAGTACTTC. Translation gives CASSHRQGNGQETQYF.

The chain links TRBV2 to TRBJ1-6; 10 bases match TRBD1. The trim removed 4 bases at V and 10 bases at J, leaving 4 bases unmatched. The germline gives CDR1 SNHLY, CDR2 FYNNEI. This CDR3 spans 14 amino acids. CDR3 amino acids: CASSGTGGQSPLHF. CDR3 DNA sequence: TGTGCCAGCAGTGGGACAGGGGGTCAGTCACCCCTCCACTTT.

The chain has TRBV11-3 and TRBJ1-2, with 8 bases matching TRBD1. The CDR3 runs to 19 residues. Germline CDR1 and CDR2: SGHNT and YENEEA. Trimming at V came to 5 bases and at J to 3 bases, leaving 20 bases not matched to a gene. The DNA of the CDR3 is TGTGCCAGCAGCGCGGCTGGGTGGCGGGACAGGACTTCTGACTATGGCTACACCTTC. Amino acids: CASSAAGWRDRTSDYGYTF.

The chain uses TRBV19 and TRBJ1-5; 7 bases line up with TRBD1. The CDR3 contains 18 residues. From germline, CDR1 is LNHDA and CDR2 SQIVND (reference sequence). The ends lost 5 bases at V and 1 base at J; junction bases unmatched: 14. The chain's CDR3 is CASSQRQGGPLSNQPQHF. For the CDR3, the DNA is TGTGCCAGTAGTCAAAGACAGGGAGGCCCCTTAAGCAATCAGCCCCAGCATTTT.

The chain recombines TRBV5-6 with TRBJ2-1; no definite D call. The CDR3 consists of 13 residues. Trimming pared 0 bases from V and 11 bases from J, leaving 12 bases between. Per the germline V gene, CDR1 is SGHDT and CDR2 is YYEEEE. The chain's CDR3 is CASSLAGSFKQFF. DNA for the CDR3: TGTGCCAGCAGCTTGGCAGGATCCTTCAAGCAGTTCTTC.

The chain carries TRBV5-1 and TRBJ2-3; D gene ambiguous. The CDR3 spans 15 residues. Trimming took off 0 bases at V and 0 bases at J, with 8 bases between the two ends. Germline V gene sequence: CDR1 SGHRS, CDR2 YFSETQ. CDR3 region: CASSLGARSTDTQYF. In DNA form, the CDR3 reads TGCGCCAGCAGCTTGGGAGCCCGGAGCACAGATACGCAGTATTTT.

V usage is TRBV5-6 and J usage is TRBJ1-1; TRBD1 agrees at 9 bases. The ends lost 1 base at V and 3 bases at J; junction bases unmatched: 10. The germline V gene encodes CDR1 SGHDT and CDR2 YYEEEE. This CDR3 is 17 amino acids long. The CDR3 DNA is TGTGCCAGCAGCTTGTATGGGACAGGGCGTTTCCACACTGAAGCTTTCTTT. Residues: CASSLYGTGRFHTEAFF.